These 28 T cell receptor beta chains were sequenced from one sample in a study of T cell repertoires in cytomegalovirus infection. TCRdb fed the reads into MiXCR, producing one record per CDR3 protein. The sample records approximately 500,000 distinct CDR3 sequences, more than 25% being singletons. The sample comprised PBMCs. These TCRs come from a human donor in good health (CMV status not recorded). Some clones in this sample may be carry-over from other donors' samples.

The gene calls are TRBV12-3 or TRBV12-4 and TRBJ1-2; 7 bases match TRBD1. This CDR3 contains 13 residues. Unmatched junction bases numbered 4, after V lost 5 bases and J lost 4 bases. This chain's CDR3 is CASSTDRIYGYTF. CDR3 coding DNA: TGTGCCAGCAGTACGGACAGGATCTATGGCTACACCTTC.

CDR3 amino acids: CASSPSGGGTTEAFF. The CDR3 coding sequence is TGTGCCAGCAGCCCGAGCGGAGGGGGGACCACTGAAGCTTTCTTT. The rearrangement uses TRBV6-1 and TRBJ1-1; D perhaps matches TRBD1 (6 bases). The V gene's germline CDR1 is MNHNS and CDR2 SASEGT. This CDR3 has 15 residues. V lost 6 bases and J lost 4, with 18 bases in between.

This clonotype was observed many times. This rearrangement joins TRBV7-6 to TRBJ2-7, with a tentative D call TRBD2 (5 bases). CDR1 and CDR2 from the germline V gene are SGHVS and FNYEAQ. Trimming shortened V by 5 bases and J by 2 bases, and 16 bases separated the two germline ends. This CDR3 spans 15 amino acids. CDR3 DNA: TGTGCCAGCAGCCCCAGGACGGGATCTACCTACGAGCAGTACTTC. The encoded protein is CASSPRTGSTYEQYF.

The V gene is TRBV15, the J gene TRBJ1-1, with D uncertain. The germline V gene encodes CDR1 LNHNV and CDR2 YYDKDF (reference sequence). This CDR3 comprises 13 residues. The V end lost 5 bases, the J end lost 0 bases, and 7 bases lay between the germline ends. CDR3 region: CATSVGMNTEAFF. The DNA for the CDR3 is TGTGCCACCAGCGTAGGGATGAACACTGAAGCTTTCTTT.

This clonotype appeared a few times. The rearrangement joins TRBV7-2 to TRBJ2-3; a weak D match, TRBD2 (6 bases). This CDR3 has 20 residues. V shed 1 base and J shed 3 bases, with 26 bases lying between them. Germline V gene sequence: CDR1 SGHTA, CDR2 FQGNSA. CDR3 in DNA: TGTGCCAGCAGCTTAGTCGGTCGGGGACTTTACAGAGGGAGGACAGATACGCAGTATTTT. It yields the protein CASSLVGRGLYRGRTDTQYF.

The CDR3: CATSDTGLSPLHF. The CDR3 nucleotides are TGTGCCACCAGTGATACAGGGTTGTCACCCCTCCACTTT. The V call is TRBV24-1, the J call TRBJ1-6; perhaps TRBD1 as D (6 bases). The CDR3 has 13 amino acids. The germline gives CDR1 KGHDR, CDR2 SFDVKD. Trimming left V 3 bases short and J 10 bases short, with 9 bases between.

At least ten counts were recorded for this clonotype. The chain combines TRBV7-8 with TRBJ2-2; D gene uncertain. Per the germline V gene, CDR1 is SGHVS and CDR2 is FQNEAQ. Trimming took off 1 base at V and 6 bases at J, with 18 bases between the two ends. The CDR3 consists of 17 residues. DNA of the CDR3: TGTGCCAGCAGCTTAGATTCTAGGCCCCTAGTTTCCGGGGAGCTGTTTTTT. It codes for CASSLDSRPLVSGELFF.

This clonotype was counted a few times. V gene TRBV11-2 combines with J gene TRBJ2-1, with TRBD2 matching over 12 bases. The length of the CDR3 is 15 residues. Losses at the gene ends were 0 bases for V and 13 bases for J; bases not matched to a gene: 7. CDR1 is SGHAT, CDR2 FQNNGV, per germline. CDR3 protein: CASSLDRLAGGHQFF. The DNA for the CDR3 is TGTGCCAGCAGCTTAGATCGGCTAGCGGGAGGGCATCAGTTCTTC.

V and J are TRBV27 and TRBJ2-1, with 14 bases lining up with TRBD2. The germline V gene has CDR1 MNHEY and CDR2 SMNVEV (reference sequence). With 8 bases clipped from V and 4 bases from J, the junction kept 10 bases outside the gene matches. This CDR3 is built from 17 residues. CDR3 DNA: TGTGCCAGCCGTGGGACTAGCGGGAGATCGTCTTACAATGAGCAGTTCTTC. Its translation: CASRGTSGRSSYNEQFF.

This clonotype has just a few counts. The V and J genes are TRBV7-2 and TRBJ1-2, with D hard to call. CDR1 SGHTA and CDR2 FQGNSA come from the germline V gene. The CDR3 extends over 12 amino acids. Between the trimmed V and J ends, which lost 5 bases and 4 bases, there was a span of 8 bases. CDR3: CASSELFYGYTF. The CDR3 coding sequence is TGTGCCAGCAGCGAACTTTTCTATGGCTACACCTTC.

The CDR3 here is CASSQVRGGISYNEQFF. The CDR3 nucleotides read TGCGCCAGCAGCCAAGTTCGGGGAGGAATATCCTACAATGAGCAGTTCTTC. The V call is TRBV4-1, the J call TRBJ2-1; D is perhaps TRBD2 (6 bases). The CDR3 consists of 17 residues. Germline V gene sequence: CDR1 MGHRA, CDR2 YSYEKL. The V and J ends lost 1 base and 1 base respectively, with 14 bases between them.

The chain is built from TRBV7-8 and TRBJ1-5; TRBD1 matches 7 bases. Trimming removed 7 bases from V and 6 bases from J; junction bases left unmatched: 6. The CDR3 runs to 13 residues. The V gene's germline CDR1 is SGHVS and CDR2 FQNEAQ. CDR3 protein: CASTQGGSQPQHF. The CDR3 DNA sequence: TGTGCCAGCACCCAGGGGGGGAGTCAGCCCCAGCATTTT. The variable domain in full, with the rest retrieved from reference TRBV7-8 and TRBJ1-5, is GAGVSQSPRYKVAKRGQDVALRCDPISGHVSLFWYQQALGQGPEFLTYFQNEAQLDKSGLPSDRFFAERPEGSVSTLKIQRTQQEDSAVYLCASTQGGSQPQHFGDGTRLSIL.

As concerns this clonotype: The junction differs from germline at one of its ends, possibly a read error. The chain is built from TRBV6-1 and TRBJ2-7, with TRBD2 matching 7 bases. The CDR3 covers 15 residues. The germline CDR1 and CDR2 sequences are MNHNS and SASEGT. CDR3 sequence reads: CASSEGGGSGYEQYF. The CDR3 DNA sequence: TGTGCCAGCAGCGAAGGTGGCGGGAGCGGATACGAGCAGTACTTC.

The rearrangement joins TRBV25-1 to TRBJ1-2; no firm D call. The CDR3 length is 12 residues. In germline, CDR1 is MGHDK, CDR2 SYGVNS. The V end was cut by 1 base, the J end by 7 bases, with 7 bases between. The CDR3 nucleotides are TGTGCCAGCAGTGAATGGCGGGGTGGCTACACCTTC. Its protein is CASSEWRGGYTF.

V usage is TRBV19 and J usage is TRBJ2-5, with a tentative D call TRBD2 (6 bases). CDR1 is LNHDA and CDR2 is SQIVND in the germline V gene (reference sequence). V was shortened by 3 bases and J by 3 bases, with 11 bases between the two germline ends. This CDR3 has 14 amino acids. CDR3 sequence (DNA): TGTGCCAGTAGTATTTTCTCGGGAGAAGAGACCCAGTACTTC. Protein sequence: CASSIFSGEETQYF. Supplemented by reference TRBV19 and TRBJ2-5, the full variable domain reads DGGITQSPKYLFRKEGQNVTLSCEQNLNHDAMYWYRQDPGQGLRLIYYSQIVNDFQKGDIAEGYSVSREKKESFPLTVTSAQKNPTAFYLCASSIFSGEETQYFGPGTRLLVL.

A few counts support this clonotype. The CDR3 coding sequence is TGTGCCACCCGCGGGAAGGTGGCAGATACGCAGTATTTT. Translating gives CATRGKVADTQYF. The rearrangement links TRBV19 to TRBJ2-3, with D maybe TRBD2 (6 bases). CDR1 and CDR2 from the germline V gene are LNHDA and SQIVND (reference sequence). CDR3 length: 13 amino acids. Trimming removed 10 bases at V and 4 bases at J, with 15 bases between.

The DNA of the CDR3 is TGTGCCAGCAGCTTATTGCCCAGATACGAGCAGTACGTC. It is translated as CASSLLPRYEQYV. The chain carries TRBV7-6 and TRBJ2-7; D is ambiguous. Per the germline V gene, CDR1 is SGHVS and CDR2 is FNYEAQ. There are 13 residues in the CDR3. V dropped 2 bases and J dropped 4 bases, with 9 bases sitting between them.

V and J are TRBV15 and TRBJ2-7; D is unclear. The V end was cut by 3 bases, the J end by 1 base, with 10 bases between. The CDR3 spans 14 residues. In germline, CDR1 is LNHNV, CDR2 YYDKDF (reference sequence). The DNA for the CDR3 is TGTGCCACCAGCAGCTGGACGATGTCCTACGAGCAGTACGTC. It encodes CATSSWTMSYEQYV.

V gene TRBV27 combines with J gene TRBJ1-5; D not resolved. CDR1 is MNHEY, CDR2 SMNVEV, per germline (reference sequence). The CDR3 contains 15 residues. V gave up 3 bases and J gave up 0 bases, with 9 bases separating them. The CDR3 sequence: CASSFSDPSNQPQHF. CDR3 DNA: TGTGCCAGCAGTTTCTCAGACCCTAGCAATCAGCCCCAGCATTTT.

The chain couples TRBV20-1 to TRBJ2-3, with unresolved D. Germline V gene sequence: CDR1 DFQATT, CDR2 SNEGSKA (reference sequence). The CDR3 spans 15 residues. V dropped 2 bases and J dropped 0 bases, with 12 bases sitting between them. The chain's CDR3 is CSARPDSGSTDTQYF. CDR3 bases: TGCAGTGCTAGACCCGACTCGGGTAGCACAGATACGCAGTATTTT.

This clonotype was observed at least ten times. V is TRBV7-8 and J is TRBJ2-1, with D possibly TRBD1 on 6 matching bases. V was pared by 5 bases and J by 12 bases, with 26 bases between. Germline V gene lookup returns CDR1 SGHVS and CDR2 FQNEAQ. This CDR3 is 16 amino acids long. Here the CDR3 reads CASSEYNREYNDGQFF. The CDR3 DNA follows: TGTGCCAGCAGCGAATACAACAGGGAGTACAATGATGGGCAGTTCTTC.

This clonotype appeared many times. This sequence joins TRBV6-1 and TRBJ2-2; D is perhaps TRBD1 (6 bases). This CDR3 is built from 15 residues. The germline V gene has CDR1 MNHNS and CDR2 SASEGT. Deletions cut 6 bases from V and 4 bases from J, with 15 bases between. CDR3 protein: CASSRGVWSTGELFF. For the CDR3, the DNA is TGTGCCAGCAGCAGGGGCGTTTGGAGCACCGGGGAGCTGTTTTTT.

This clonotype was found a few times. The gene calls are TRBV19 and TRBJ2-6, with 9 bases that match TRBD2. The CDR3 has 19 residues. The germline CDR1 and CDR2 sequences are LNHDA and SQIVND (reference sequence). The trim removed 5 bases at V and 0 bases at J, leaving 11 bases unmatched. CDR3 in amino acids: CASSPRIAGVGSGANVLTF. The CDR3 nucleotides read TGTGCCAGTAGTCCCCGGATAGCGGGAGTTGGCTCTGGGGCCAACGTCCTGACTTTC.

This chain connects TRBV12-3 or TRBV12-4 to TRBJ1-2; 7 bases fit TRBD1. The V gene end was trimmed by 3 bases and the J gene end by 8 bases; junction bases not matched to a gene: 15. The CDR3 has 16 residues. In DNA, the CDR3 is TGTGCCAGCAGTTTTCTTAATGCAGGGCCCAGGGGGGGCTACACCTTC. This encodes CASSFLNAGPRGGYTF.

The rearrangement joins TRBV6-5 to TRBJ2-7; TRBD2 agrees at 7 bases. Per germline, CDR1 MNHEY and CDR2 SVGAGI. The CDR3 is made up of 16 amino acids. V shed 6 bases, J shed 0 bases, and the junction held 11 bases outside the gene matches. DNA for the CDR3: TGTGCCAGCAGGGGTCTAGCGGACTACGTCTCCTACGAGCAGTACTTC. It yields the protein CASRGLADYVSYEQYF.

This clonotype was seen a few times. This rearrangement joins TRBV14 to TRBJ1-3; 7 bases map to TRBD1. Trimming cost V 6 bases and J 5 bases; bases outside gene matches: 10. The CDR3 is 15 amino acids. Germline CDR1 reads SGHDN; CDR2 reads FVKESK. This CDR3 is CASRPTGTARNTIYF. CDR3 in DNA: TGTGCCAGCAGACCAACCGGGACAGCTAGAAACACCATATATTTT. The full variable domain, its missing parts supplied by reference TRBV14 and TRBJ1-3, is EAGVTQFPSHSVIEKGQTVTLRCDPISGHDNLYWYRRVMGKEIKFLLHFVKESKQDESGMPNNRFLAERTGGTYSTLKVQPAELEDSGVYFCASRPTGTARNTIYFGEGSWLTVV.

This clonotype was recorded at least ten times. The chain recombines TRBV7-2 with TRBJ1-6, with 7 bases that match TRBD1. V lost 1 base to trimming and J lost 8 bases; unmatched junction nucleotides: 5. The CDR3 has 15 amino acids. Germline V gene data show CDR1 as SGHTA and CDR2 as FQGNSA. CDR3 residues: CASSLVKGADSPLHF. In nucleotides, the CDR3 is TGTGCCAGCAGCTTAGTCAAGGGGGCTGATTCACCCCTCCACTTT.

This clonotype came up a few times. The CDR3 DNA reads TGCGCCAGCAGCTCAGGGGGCGGGACGGCAGATACGCAGTATTTT. This encodes CASSSGGGTADTQYF. V is TRBV5-1 and J is TRBJ2-3; TRBD1 matches 8 bases. Germline V gene data show CDR1 as SGHRS and CDR2 as YFSETQ. With V trimmed by 3 bases and J by 4 bases, 7 bases remained unmatched. This CDR3 spans 15 amino acids.